Each of the 26 T cell receptor beta chains below was sequenced from the same sample in a study of stem cell transplantation in POMP-related autoinflammatory disease. This table comes from immunoSEQ multiplex PCR, and its TCRdb copy is limited to in-frame clones, with some not included. The profile shows over 25,000 clones, 85% to 90% of them singletons. The material was CD4+ T cells from PBMCs, obtained before stem cell transplantation. These receptor sequences come from a human donor with POMP-related autoinflammation and immune dysregulation (PRAID).

V gene TRBV9 combines with J gene TRBJ2-3; 9 positions match TRBD1. The V gene end was trimmed by 4 bases and the J gene end by 4 bases; junction bases not matched to a gene: 10. The germline V gene encodes CDR1 SGDLS and CDR2 YYNGEE. This CDR3 has 16 residues. The CDR3 sequence is CASSLVTGGGADTQYF. In DNA form, the CDR3 reads TGTGCCAGCAGCCTAGTTACAGGGGGCGGCGCAGATACGCAGTATTTT.

The chain joins TRBV5-1 to TRBJ2-1; 8 bases agree with TRBD2. J gave up 12 bases and V 0 bases, and 2 bases lay outside the gene matches. The V gene's germline CDR1 is SGHRS and CDR2 YFSETQ. The CDR3 is 12 residues long. The CDR3 DNA reads as TGCGCCAGCAGCTTGGCCGGACTAGCGCAGTTCTTC. Its protein product is CASSLAGLAQFF. Using reference TRBV5-1 and TRBJ2-1 for the parts outside the CDR3, the full variable domain is KAGVTQTPRYLIKTRGQQVTLSCSPISGHRSVSWYQQTPGQGLQFLFEYFSETQRNKGNFPGRFSGRQFSNSRSEMNVSTLELGDSALYLCASSLAGLAQFFGPGTRLTVL.

This chain connects TRBV19 to TRBJ2-1, with D unclear. This CDR3 spans 12 amino acids. Trimming stripped 0 bases from V and 6 bases from J, with 3 bases between. CDR1 is LNHDA and CDR2 is SQIVND in the germline V gene (reference sequence). The CDR3 reads CASSIDVNEQFF. The CDR3 DNA reads TGTGCCAGTAGTATAGACGTCAATGAGCAGTTCTTC.

V usage is TRBV2 and J usage is TRBJ2-2, with 7 positions matching TRBD2. The J segment lost 6 bases and the V segment lost 8 bases, leaving 3 bases of the junction unmatched. Germline lookup yields CDR1 SNHLY and CDR2 FYNNEI. The CDR3 consists of 12 residues. CDR3 region: CASVLASGELFF. The CDR3 nucleotides read TGTGCCAGCGTACTAGCGTCCGGGGAGCTGTTTTTT.

This chain connects TRBV6-5 to TRBJ2-3, with D unclear. V was pared by 2 bases and J by 6 bases, with 12 bases between. This CDR3 is 14 amino acids long. Looked up from germline, CDR1 is MNHEY and CDR2 is SVGAGI. CDR3 DNA: TGTGCCAGCAGTTACGGGTCAGCAGTCGATACGCAGTATTTT. As protein: CASSYGSAVDTQYF.

The chain combines TRBV20-1 with TRBJ2-1; no firm D call. The length of the CDR3 is 10 residues. Germline-derived CDR1 and CDR2 are DFQATT and SNEGSKA (reference sequence). V lost 5 bases to trimming and J lost 7 bases, with 6 bases between them. The CDR3 here is CSALLNEQFF. In DNA form, the CDR3 reads TGCAGTGCTCTCCTAAATGAGCAGTTCTTC.

The chain recombines TRBV6-5 with TRBJ1-1; D uncertain. This CDR3 has 14 amino acids. Germline V lookup: CDR1 MNHEY, CDR2 SVGAGI. Between the trimmed V and J ends, which lost 6 bases and 3 bases, there was a span of 14 bases. As DNA, the CDR3 is TGTGCCAGCAGCCCTCTCGGGGAGGACACTGAAGCTTTCTTT. This sequence encodes CASSPLGEDTEAFF.

This rearrangement joins TRBV6-5 to TRBJ1-6, with D tentatively TRBD1 (5 bases). Trimming removed 6 bases from V and 6 bases from J, with 12 bases in between. The CDR3 runs 14 residues. Germline CDR1 MNHEY, CDR2 SVGAGI. Written as DNA, the CDR3 is TGTGCCAGCAGACGCCGGGACGTTAATTCACCCCTCCACTTT. It is translated as CASRRRDVNSPLHF.

V gene TRBV5-1 combines with J gene TRBJ1-2, with D maybe TRBD1 (5 bases). Trimming pared 4 bases from V and 4 bases from J, leaving 8 bases between. Looked up from germline, CDR1 is SGHRS and CDR2 is YFSETQ. This CDR3 contains 12 residues. The CDR3 sequence: CASSPDTYGYTF. The CDR3 DNA follows: TGCGCCAGCAGCCCGGACACCTATGGCTACACCTTC.

V is TRBV25-1 and J is TRBJ2-5, with 7 bases aligning to TRBD1. The trim removed 0 bases at V and 5 bases at J, leaving 3 bases unmatched. The CDR3 covers 14 residues. Germline-derived CDR1 and CDR2 are MGHDK and SYGVNS. The CDR3 loop is CASSEYSRGETQYF. In nucleotides, the CDR3 is TGTGCCAGCAGTGAATATTCCAGGGGGGAGACCCAGTACTTC.

This clone was seen a handful of times. J is TRBJ2-7 and V is TRBV5-1, with 8 bases matching TRBD2. The germline CDR1 and CDR2 sequences are SGHRS and YFSETQ. The CDR3 loop spans 14 amino acids. V shed 5 bases and J 5 bases; nucleotides not matched to a gene: 9. CDR3 loop: CASSLSGSTHEQYF. DNA for the CDR3: TGCGCCAGCAGTCTAAGCGGGAGTACGCACGAGCAGTACTTC. The variable domain in full, completed from reference TRBV5-1 and TRBJ2-7, reads KAGVTQTPRYLIKTRGQQVTLSCSPISGHRSVSWYQQTPGQGLQFLFEYFSETQRNKGNFPGRFSGRQFSNSRSEMNVSTLELGDSALYLCASSLSGSTHEQYFGPGTRLTVT.

This chain connects TRBV6-1 to TRBJ1-3; D may be TRBD1 (6 bases). Trimming shortened V by 3 bases and J by 4 bases, and 10 bases separated the two germline ends. The CDR3 spans 14 residues. Germline CDR1 reads MNHNS; CDR2 reads SASEGT. As DNA, the CDR3 is TGTGCCAGCAGTGACCAGGGGTACGGAAACACCATATATTTT. It yields the protein CASSDQGYGNTIYF.

The V call is TRBV29-1, the J call TRBJ2-2, with D possibly being TRBD1 (6 bases). Trimming pared 3 bases from V and 1 base from J, leaving 6 bases between. CDR3 length equals 13 residues. Germline assignment: CDR1 SQVTM and CDR2 ANQGSEA. Written as DNA, the CDR3 is TGCAGCGTTGACAGGGGGAACACCGGGGAGCTGTTTTTT. Translated: CSVDRGNTGELFF.

The chain employs TRBV7-2 and TRBJ2-5; TRBD2 is a possible D gene (6 bases). The CDR3 sequence is 14 residues long. V was cut by 2 bases and J by 1 base, with 8 bases left in between. Per germline, CDR1 SGHTA and CDR2 FQGNSA. The CDR3 nucleotides read TGTGCCAGCAGCTTACTAGCGAGCCAAGAGACCCAGTACTTC. Translating gives CASSLLASQETQYF.

The CDR3 sequence: CASSTGTGGNQPQHF. Written as DNA, the CDR3 is TGTGCCAGCAGCACCGGGACAGGGGGCAATCAGCCCCAGCATTTT. This sequence joins TRBV7-9 and TRBJ1-5, with 10 bases aligning to TRBD1. The CDR3 sequence is 15 residues long. V shed 5 bases and J 2 bases; nucleotides not matched to a gene: 3. The V gene's germline CDR1 is SEHNR and CDR2 FQNEAQ (reference sequence).

J is TRBJ1-1 and V is TRBV25-1; possibly TRBD1 for D (5 bases). There are 11 residues in the CDR3. Trimming took 6 bases from V and 5 from J, leaving 7 bases between them. Germline CDR1 MGHDK, CDR2 SYGVNS. CDR3 sequence reads: CASRGGTEAFF. The CDR3 DNA reads TGTGCCAGCAGGGGGGGGACTGAAGCTTTCTTT.

This clone was counted a single time. The V call is TRBV6-5, the J call TRBJ1-1, with a weak D call TRBD1 (6 bases). Germline assignment: CDR1 MNHEY and CDR2 SVGAGI. The V and J ends lost 0 bases and 6 bases respectively, with 8 bases between them. The CDR3 has 13 residues. The CDR3 spells CASSYSGGAEAFF. The CDR3 DNA reads TGTGCCAGCAGTTACTCAGGGGGTGCTGAAGCTTTCTTT.

J is TRBJ1-2 and V is TRBV6-5, with a tentative D call TRBD1 (5 bases). The CDR3 consists of 12 residues. V lost 6 bases to trimming and J lost 6 bases, with 11 bases between them. CDR1 MNHEY and CDR2 SVGAGI come from the germline V gene. In nucleotides, the CDR3 is TGTGCCAGCAGGGGGCGAGGCCATGGCTACACCTTC. Its translation is CASRGRGHGYTF.

This clone was seen once. This chain joins TRBV5-1 and TRBJ1-1; D is possibly TRBD1 (6 bases). There are 15 residues in the CDR3. Germline CDR1 reads SGHRS; CDR2 reads YFSETQ. Between the trimmed V and J ends, which lost 0 bases and 0 bases, there was a span of 9 bases. CDR3 DNA: TGCGCCAGCAGCTTGGTCCAGGGGCTGAACACTGAAGCTTTCTTT. Translation gives CASSLVQGLNTEAFF.

V is TRBV19 and J is TRBJ2-7; D is unclear. The germline CDR1 and CDR2 sequences are LNHDA and SQIVND (reference sequence). This CDR3 is 13 amino acids long. Trimming removed 3 bases at V and 2 bases at J, with 8 bases between. CDR3 sequence reads: CASSIGRPYEQYF. The CDR3 DNA reads as TGTGCCAGTAGTATTGGACGGCCCTACGAGCAGTACTTC.

This chain links TRBV19 with TRBJ1-4; 9 positions agree with TRBD1. This CDR3 is built from 18 residues. The V segment lost 4 bases and the J segment 8 bases; nucleotides outside the gene matches: 17. The V gene's germline CDR1 is LNHDA and CDR2 SQIVND (reference sequence). The CDR3 DNA sequence: TGTGCCAGTAGTAGACGGGGACAGGGAGTATTTCTCATCGAAAAACTGTTTTTT. Protein product: CASSRRGQGVFLIEKLFF.

Only one count was recorded for this clone. The genes are TRBV18 and TRBJ2-7; 7 bases fit TRBD1. Per the germline V gene, CDR1 is KGHSH and CDR2 is LQKENI. The CDR3 covers 15 residues. Trimming removed 2 bases from V and 2 bases from J; junction bases left unmatched: 6. CDR3 nucleotides: TGTGCCAGCTCACCAGGGACAGTTTTTCCCTACGAGCAGTACTTC. This translates into CASSPGTVFPYEQYF. Complete variable domain (other parts from reference TRBV18 and TRBJ2-7): NAGVMQNPRHLVRRRGQEARLRCSPMKGHSHVYWYRQLPEEGLKFMVYLQKENIIDESGMPKERFSAEFPKEGPSILRIQQVVRGDSAAYFCASSPGTVFPYEQYFGPGTRLTVT.

This chain links TRBV5-4 with TRBJ2-6; D could derive from TRBD1 or TRBD2 (5 bases each). CDR1 is SGHNT, CDR2 YYREEE, per germline (reference sequence). The CDR3 has 19 amino acids. Trimming shortened V by 0 bases and J by 0 bases, and 16 bases separated the two germline ends. CDR3 DNA: TGTGCCAGCAGCTTGGCCGGGGCCGCGAATTACTCTGGGGCCAACGTCCTGACTTTC. This translates into CASSLAGAANYSGANVLTF.

The chain is built from TRBV19 and TRBJ2-3; TRBD2 might be the D (7 bases). The CDR3 contains 15 residues. Germline V gives CDR1 LNHDA, CDR2 SQIVND (reference sequence). V gave up 2 bases and J gave up 2 bases, with 11 bases separating them. Here the CDR3 reads CASSIWGGYTDTQYF. DNA of the CDR3: TGTGCCAGTAGTATATGGGGGGGCTACACAGATACGCAGTATTTT. The full variable domain, its missing parts supplied by reference TRBV19 and TRBJ2-3, is DGGITQSPKYLFRKEGQNVTLSCEQNLNHDAMYWYRQDPGQGLRLIYYSQIVNDFQKGDIAEGYSVSREKKESFPLTVTSAQKNPTAFYLCASSIWGGYTDTQYFGPGTRLTVL.

The rearrangement joins TRBV6-1 to TRBJ2-3; D gene unclear. Germline CDR1 reads MNHNS; CDR2 reads SASEGT. This CDR3 is 14 amino acids long. The V gene lost 6 bases and the J gene lost 6 bases, with 16 bases spanning the gap. CDR3 amino acids: CASSLEKGWDTQYF. CDR3 nucleotides: TGTGCCAGCAGCTTAGAGAAAGGGTGGGATACGCAGTATTTT.

This sequence joins TRBV18 and TRBJ1-3; unclear D gene. V lost 3 bases and J lost 3, with 9 bases in between. The CDR3 has 14 residues. Germline loops: CDR1 KGHSH, CDR2 LQKENI. The CDR3 DNA follows: TGTGCCAGCTCACCTAACGGTGGTGGAAACACCATATATTTT. Translating it yields CASSPNGGGNTIYF. The whole variable domain, remainder taken from reference TRBV18 and TRBJ1-3, is NAGVMQNPRHLVRRRGQEARLRCSPMKGHSHVYWYRQLPEEGLKFMVYLQKENIIDESGMPKERFSAEFPKEGPSILRIQQVVRGDSAAYFCASSPNGGGNTIYFGEGSWLTVV.